Presented here are 2 T cell receptor beta chains from one specimen sequenced in a study of blood T cell repertoires in COVID-19. The repertoire was sequenced with immunoSEQ multiplex PCR; TCRdb's copy has only in-frame clones and lacks some. This repertoire shows 310,000 or so clones, around 84% found once; its top ten account for 10%. Sequencing input: PBMCs or T cells enriched from blood (not recorded which). Every receptor here comes from a young woman who had recovered from COVID-19.

The chain is built from TRBV7-9 and TRBJ1-2; TRBD1 matches at 7 bases. CDR1 and CDR2 from the germline V gene are SEHNR and FQNEAQ (reference sequence). Trimming at V came to 3 bases and at J to 6 bases, leaving 7 bases not matched to a gene. CDR3 length: 14 amino acids. The CDR3 DNA follows: TGTGCCAGCAGCTTGCGCGGGACAGAGAATGGCTACACCTTC. Protein sequence: CASSLRGTENGYTF.

The chain joins TRBV7-9 to TRBJ1-5; 11 nucleotides align to TRBD1. Trimming took 4 bases from V and 2 from J; bases not matched to a gene: 13. CDR1 and CDR2 from the germline V gene are SEHNR and FQNEAQ (reference sequence). The length of the CDR3 is 19 residues. The CDR3 DNA is TGTGCCAGCAGCTCGGGGGACAGGGGGTTCGCTTCGGGCAATCAGCCCCAGCATTTT. Amino acids: CASSSGDRGFASGNQPQHF.